This paragraph reports one T cell receptor (beta chain). Antigen specificity is unknown. The germline V gene encodes CDR1 SGDLS and CDR2 YYNGEE. Unmatched junction bases numbered 4, after V lost 0 bases and J lost 5 bases. The CDR3 has 15 amino acids. Preparation of the TCRbeta library involved a method that used unique molecular identifiers. In TCRdb, the PCR reads were re-called with MiXCR into one record per CDR3 protein. The data show some 290,000 distinct CDR3 sequences, around 25% seen once. These data are taken from a study of T-cell reconstitution after alpha-beta-depleted transplantation in children. Study results and caveats: At one year after transplant, newly produced T cells mostly accounted for T-cell counts and diversity. Where some patients showed high TCRbeta diversity at day 60, it came from recipient T cells and thymic progenitors that had survived. Alpha-beta T cells present about two months after transplant were reported to originate from several hundred expanded graft clones.

The sequence was collected from a male patient aged 10 to 17 who had a stem cell transplant for acute lymphoblastic leukemia, so the T cells may come from the graft donor. Sequenced here: PBMCs, mostly from graft donor cells, sampled 180 days after TCRalphabeta/CD19-depleted stem cell transplant. The genes are TRBV9 and TRBJ2-2, with 7 bases fitting TRBD2. The CDR3 DNA is TGTGCCAGCAGCGTAGGAGCGGGAAGTACCGGGGAGCTGTTTTTT. Amino acid sequence: CASSVGAGSTGELFF.